Shown below are 14 T cell receptor beta chains from a single sample sequenced in a study of blood T cell repertoires in COVID-19. Using immunoSEQ multiplex PCR, the repertoire was profiled, and TCRdb retains in-frame clones only, with some absent. The sample contains around 380,000 clones, about four fifths of which appear only once. Material for sequencing was peripheral blood. All receptors come from a human donor with acute or convalescent COVID-19. The donor label of this sample is uncertain.

The rearrangement uses TRBV21-1 and TRBJ2-2; TRBD2, the D gene given by the table, was not confirmed from the DNA. TRBV21-1 is annotated as a pseudogene. The CDR3 sequence is 13 residues long. CDR3 sequence: CASSSCLPGELFF. CDR3 nucleotide sequence: TGTGCCAGCAGCTCCTGCCTACCTGGGGAGCTGTTTTTT.

The V call is TRBV2, the J call TRBJ1-5, with TRBD1 matching over 7 bases. Trimming cost V 4 bases and J 6 bases; bases outside gene matches: 9. The CDR3 totals 15 residues. Germline CDR1 SNHLY, CDR2 FYNNEI. In DNA form, the CDR3 reads TGTGCCAGCAGTGCGGGGCAGGGGGGAACTCAGCCCCAGCATTTT. It encodes CASSAGQGGTQPQHF.

This chain links TRBV2 with TRBJ2-3; no firm D call. The CDR3 contains 13 residues. The germline V gene encodes CDR1 SNHLY and CDR2 FYNNEI. Trimming took off 5 bases at V and 1 base at J, with 7 bases between the two ends. CDR3 bases: TGTGCCAGCAGTCCAGAGGGCACAGATACGCAGTATTTT. Amino acid sequence: CASSPEGTDTQYF.

The chain recombines TRBV3-1 (or the pseudogene TRBV3-2) with TRBJ1-1; 11 nucleotides line up with TRBD1. The V segment lost 6 bases and the J segment 6 bases; nucleotides outside the gene matches: 9. CDR1 is LGHDT, CDR2 YNNKEL, per germline (reference sequence). The CDR3 is made up of 15 amino acids. CDR3 in amino acids: CASRHRDRGRAEAFF. The DNA of the CDR3 is TGTGCCAGCAGACACCGGGACAGGGGGAGAGCTGAAGCTTTCTTT.

This chain uses TRBV5-1 with TRBJ1-2; TRBD1 matches at 8 bases. CDR3 size: 17 residues. After removal of 0 bases from V and 4 bases from J, the junction contained 11 bases not matched to a gene. The germline gives CDR1 SGHRS, CDR2 YFSETQ. DNA for the CDR3: TGCGCCAGCAGCTTGGATCCCGAGACAGGGGCTTCCTATGGCTACACCTTC. Encoded protein: CASSLDPETGASYGYTF.

The rearrangement links TRBV29-1 to TRBJ1-1; D is ambiguous. Germline-derived CDR1 and CDR2 are SQVTM and ANQGSEA. The CDR3 is made up of 13 amino acids. V dropped 5 bases and J dropped 0 bases, with 10 bases sitting between them. The CDR3 spells CSVCAVMNTEAFF. The CDR3 region has the DNA TGCAGCGTTTGTGCAGTTATGAACACTGAAGCTTTCTTT.

The chain couples TRBV6-5 to TRBJ1-6, with D tentatively TRBD1 (5 bases). The V and J ends lost 2 bases and 7 bases respectively, with 9 bases between them. Germline V gives CDR1 MNHEY, CDR2 SVGAGI. The CDR3 totals 14 residues. CDR3 sequence: CASSYRGDNSPLHF. CDR3 DNA: TGTGCCAGCAGTTACAGGGGCGACAATTCACCCCTCCACTTT.

The chain recombines TRBV12-3 or TRBV12-4 with TRBJ1-1, with no clear D. CDR3 length: 12 amino acids. Trimming stripped 5 bases from V and 6 bases from J, with 10 bases between. The CDR3 region has the DNA TGTGCCAGCAGTAACATGGTCCCTGAAGCTTTCTTT. Amino acid sequence: CASSNMVPEAFF.

The chain joins TRBV6-5 to TRBJ2-7; 10 bases map to TRBD1. This CDR3 is 14 amino acids long. The V and J ends lost 6 bases and 5 bases, in that order; junction bases with no gene match: 7. Germline lookup yields CDR1 MNHEY and CDR2 SVGAGI. CDR3 amino acids: CASRPTGGMDEQYF. The CDR3 coding sequence is TGTGCCAGCAGGCCGACAGGGGGCATGGACGAGCAGTACTTC.

The rearrangement uses TRBV27 and TRBJ1-1; no reliable D call. The CDR3 is made up of 13 amino acids. The V gene lost 4 bases and the J gene lost 5 bases, with 11 bases spanning the gap. Germline CDR1 and CDR2: MNHEY and SMNVEV (reference sequence). CDR3 in DNA: TGTGCCAGCAGTTCGCTCCGAGGGACTGAAGCTTTCTTT. The encoded protein is CASSSLRGTEAFF.

The chain employs TRBV5-1 and TRBJ2-1; TRBD2 might be the D (6 bases). This CDR3 has 17 residues. Deletions cut 0 bases from V and 9 bases from J, with 22 bases between. Germline CDR1 and CDR2: SGHRS and YFSETQ. This chain's CDR3 is CASSLVGSAHPGGEQFF. The CDR3 DNA is TGCGCCAGCAGCTTGGTCGGTAGCGCCCACCCCGGGGGTGAGCAGTTCTTC.

The chain joins TRBV28 to TRBJ2-3; 9 bases line up with TRBD1. This CDR3 comprises 18 residues. From germline, CDR1 is MDHEN and CDR2 SYDVKM. Trimming took 7 bases from V and 0 from J; bases not matched to a gene: 14. CDR3 sequence reads: CASNRDRARYSSTDTQYF. As DNA, the CDR3 is TGTGCCAGCAATCGGGACAGGGCACGCTACTCTAGCACAGATACGCAGTATTTT.

The CDR3 sequence: CASSLEFVRTSGATDTQYF. CDR3 nucleotides: TGTGCCAGCAGCTTAGAATTCGTCCGGACTAGCGGAGCCACAGATACGCAGTATTTT. The gene calls are TRBV11-2 and TRBJ2-3; TRBD2 matches 10 bases. Germline trimming cut 0 bases from V and 2 bases from J; bases unmatched to any gene: 11. The germline V gene has CDR1 SGHAT and CDR2 FQNNGV. The CDR3 covers 19 residues.

This chain links TRBV29-1 with TRBJ2-4; 11 bases fit TRBD1. The CDR3 loop spans 15 amino acids. J lost 7 bases, V lost 6 bases, and 11 bases had no gene match. Germline V gives CDR1 SQVTM, CDR2 ANQGSEA. DNA for the CDR3: TGCAGCGTCGCTTTGGGTGGGACAGGGGGTAACATTCAGTACTTC. Translated, it gives CSVALGGTGGNIQYF.